This T cell receptor beta chain was sequenced during a study of T cell responses to AZD1222 COVID-19 vaccine. The study's findings and limits: In a largely white British group with more females than males, clonal diversity was possibly underestimated. In the spike-specific TCR repertoire, nearly half reportedly target unmutated variant regions. Vaccine-related CD4 TCRs covered spike, predominating at 160-218 and 743-854.

Second doses that came at about 4 or about 12 weeks were put together. About this clone itself: The antigen is undetermined.

Clones were read by immunoSEQ multiplex PCR, and TCRdb kept only the in-frame ones, dropping some. Seen here are roughly 150,000 clones, around 90% observed once, and the top ten hold over 1%. The CDR3 is 14 residues long. Germline CDR1 reads SGHDN; CDR2 reads FVKESK. V was clipped by 4 bases and J by 6 bases, with 13 bases between them. The starting material was peripheral blood, obtained 28 days after the second AZD1222 dose. The chain carries TRBV14 and TRBJ2-4; weak D call: TRBD2 (6 bases). This receptor was identified in an adult who received the AZD1222 COVID-19 vaccine. The CDR3 region is CASSRAGLGNIQYF. The CDR3 DNA reads as TGTGCCAGCAGCCGAGCGGGCCTGGGAAACATTCAGTACTTC.